The rows below give T cell receptor beta chains drawn from one sample of a study of early T cells in non-severe SARS-CoV-2 infection. One entry per CDR3 protein results from TCRdb running MiXCR on the 5' RACE reads. The sample has about 34,000 distinct CDR3 sequences, roughly 5.7% seen once. Sequenced input: whole blood. The origin of the receptors is an adult who was a healthcare worker with PCR-confirmed SARS-CoV-2 infection or an uninfected control (not recorded which). The CDR3 runs from the conserved cysteine through the conserved F or W. A D gene is named only where the DNA matches it firmly. Part of the rows lack a size; the others show once, few, many or a class for expanded clones.

j_gene	v_gene	d_gene	abundance	CDR3aa	CDR3nt
TRBJ2-3	TRBV5-1	TRBD2	many	CASSLRTSGGDSTDTQYF	TGCGCCAGCAGCTTGCGGACTAGCGGGGGGGATAGCACAGATACGCAGTATTTT
TRBJ2-5	TRBV5-6	TRBD2	few	CASRAGGLETQYF	TGTGCCAGCAGAGCGGGGGGGCTGGAGACCCAGTACTTC
TRBJ2-7	TRBV3-1	TRBD2	many	CASSQTSGGAEQYF	TGTGCCAGCAGCCAAACTAGCGGCGGGGCCGAGCAGTACTTC
TRBJ2-7	TRBV6-4	TRBD2	many	CASSDSWTSGVKAYEQYF	TGTGCCAGCAGTGACTCGTGGACTAGCGGGGTGAAAGCCTACGAGCAGTACTTC
TRBJ2-3	TRBV14	.	many	CASSRRAGYTTDTQYF	TGTGCCAGCAGCCGAAGGGCAGGCTATACCACAGATACGCAGTATTTT
TRBJ2-7	TRBV7-2	.	many	CASSLEISYEQYF	TGTGCCAGCAGCTTAGAGATCTCCTACGAGCAGTACTTC
TRBJ2-3	TRBV6-2/TRBV6-3	TRBD1	many	CASSAYRDRGKDTQYF	TGTGCCAGCAGTGCATACCGGGACAGGGGAAAAGATACGCAGTATTTT
TRBJ1-5	TRBV7-2	.	many	CASSLAGGGNQPQHF	TGTGCCAGCAGCTTAGCGGGGGGCGGCAATCAGCCCCAGCATTTT
TRBJ2-2	TRBV14	TRBD1	few	CASSRGTANTGELFF	TGTGCCAGCAGCAGAGGGACAGCTAACACCGGGGAGCTGTTTTTT
TRBJ2-7	TRBV29-1	TRBD1	many	CSVETDRDYEQYF	TGCAGCGTTGAGACGGACAGGGATTACGAGCAGTACTTC
TRBJ1-1	TRBV5-1	TRBD1	many	CASSNGQGMNTEAFF	TGCGCCAGCAGCAACGGACAGGGGATGAACACTGAAGCTTTCTTT
TRBJ1-5	TRBV20-1	.	many	CSARDSTGIQPQHF	TGCAGTGCTAGGGATTCAACAGGGATTCAGCCCCAGCATTTT
TRBJ2-5	TRBV19	.	many	CASSRSEGGETQYF	TGTGCCAGTAGTCGGAGCGAAGGTGGCGAGACCCAGTACTTC
TRBJ2-7	TRBV6-2/TRBV6-3	.	few	CASSWQATYEQYF	TGTGCCAGCAGTTGGCAAGCCACCTACGAGCAGTACTTC
TRBJ2-1	TRBV3-1	TRBD2	many	CASSRLTSPIYNEQFF	TGTGCCAGCAGCCGCCTGACTAGCCCTATCTACAATGAGCAGTTCTTC
TRBJ2-1	TRBV27	TRBD2	many	CASSLSAGGASYNEQFF	TGTGCCAGCAGTTTATCGGCCGGGGGGGCCTCCTACAATGAGCAGTTCTTC
TRBJ2-5	TRBV6-5	.	many	CASSDRSQAETQYF	TGTGCCAGCAGCGACCGATCACAGGCGGAGACCCAGTACTTC
TRBJ2-7	TRBV4-3	.	many	CASSQGQPYEQYF	TGCGCCAGCAGCCAAGGACAGCCCTACGAGCAGTACTTC
TRBJ2-1	TRBV2	TRBD2	.	CASSTGTSVDNEQFF	TGTGCCAGCAGCACCGGGACTAGCGTCGACAATGAGCAGTTCTTC
TRBJ2-2	TRBV30	.	few	CAWRGRAAGTGELFF	TGTGCCTGGAGGGGTAGAGCCGCCGGCACCGGGGAGCTGTTTTTT
TRBJ1-2	TRBV18	.	few	CASSPGGGNYGYTF	TGTGCCAGCTCACCAGGAGGGGGGAACTATGGCTACACCTTC
TRBJ1-2	TRBV20-1	TRBD1	few	CSARGTGNYGYTF	TGCAGTGCTAGAGGGACAGGGAACTATGGCTACACCTTC
TRBJ1-6	TRBV5-6	.	many	CASSLDPDSSRNSPLHF	TGTGCCAGCAGCTTGGATCCGGACAGCTCGCGGAATTCACCCCTCCACTTT
TRBJ2-3	TRBV12-3/TRBV12-4	TRBD2	many	CASSLRGGSADTQYF	TGTGCCAGCAGTTTGCGGGGGGGAAGCGCAGATACGCAGTATTTT
TRBJ2-2	TRBV7-2	.	many	CASSLVLPMNTGELFF	TGTGCCAGCAGCTTAGTCCTCCCAATGAACACCGGGGAGCTGTTTTTT
TRBJ1-6	TRBV18	.	many	CASSPTRAQGHSPLHF	TGTGCCAGCTCCCCAACCAGGGCACAGGGTCACTCACCCCTCCACTTT
TRBJ1-1	TRBV6-2/TRBV6-3	.	.	CASSYLLDGNTEAFF	TGTGCCAGCAGTTACCTCCTCGATGGGAACACTGAAGCTTTCTTT
TRBJ2-5	TRBV11-2	TRBD2	many	CASSPGASGNKETQYF	TGTGCCAGCAGCCCGGGAGCTAGCGGGAATAAAGAGACCCAGTACTTC
TRBJ1-4	TRBV30	TRBD1	many	CAWSAPRRGREKLFF	TGTGCCTGGAGTGCCCCACGCAGGGGGCGTGAAAAACTGTTTTTT
TRBJ2-3	TRBV28	TRBD1	many	CASSPNRGLSTDTQYF	TGTGCCAGCAGTCCAAACAGGGGCCTAAGCACAGATACGCAGTATTTT
TRBJ1-4	TRBV28	.	few	CASSLPADSGVGLFF	TGTGCCAGCAGTTTACCCGCAGACAGTGGTGTAGGGCTGTTTTTT
TRBJ2-3	TRBV20-1	TRBD2	many	CSARKLAGGLNTQYF	TGCAGTGCTAGAAAGCTAGCGGGGGGGCTGAATACGCAGTATTTT
TRBJ1-1	TRBV3-1	.	.	CASSPRRGNTEAFF	TGTGCCAGCAGCCCGCGGCGGGGGAACACTGAAGCTTTCTTT
TRBJ1-5	TRBV6-5	.	many	CASSTTGTDQPQHF	TGTGCCAGCAGCACCACAGGGACTGATCAGCCCCAGCATTTT
TRBJ1-4	TRBV28	TRBD1	many	CASSLTTGIFEKLFF	TGTGCCAGCAGTTTAACGACAGGGATTTTTGAAAAACTGTTTTTT
TRBJ1-2	TRBV11-2	TRBD1	medium-sized	CASSLETGADGYTF	TGTGCCAGCAGCTTAGAGACAGGGGCGGATGGCTACACCTTC
TRBJ1-1	TRBV11-2	TRBD1	few	CASSLSAGGTLTEAFF	TGTGCCAGCAGCTTATCGGCAGGGGGGACTTTAACTGAAGCTTTCTTT
TRBJ1-1	TRBV10-3	TRBD1	.	CAISAEGAKAFF	TGTGCCATCAGTGCCGAGGGGGCTAAGGCTTTCTTT